One sample yielded the 26 T cell receptor beta chains listed below, sequenced in a study of shared clonotypes between healthy human individuals. Generated by immunoSEQ multiplex PCR, the TCRdb table keeps only in-frame clones and is missing some. The sample lists hundreds of thousands of clones, less than 85% occurring once. The source material was memory CD4+ T cells sorted from blood. As to subset: CD45RA-negative fraction. Receptors were obtained from a young woman in good health.

Turning to this clone: Other DNA sequences from this sample encode an identical CDR3 as well. CDR3 region: CASSLGTTYEQYF. The CDR3, as DNA: TGTGCCAGCAGCTTAGGGACAACCTACGAGCAGTACTTC. The V and J genes are TRBV7-9 and TRBJ2-7, with D perhaps matching TRBD1 (5 bases). The CDR3 spans 13 residues. V gave up 1 base and J gave up 2 bases, with 6 bases separating them. Germline V lookup: CDR1 SEHNR, CDR2 FQNEAQ (reference sequence).

In DNA, the CDR3 is TGTGCCAGCAGCTTAGGGGACAGGGGGCGAGTTGGCTACACCTTC. It translates to CASSLGDRGRVGYTF. The chain employs TRBV7-8 and TRBJ1-2, with TRBD1 matching over 12 bases. Trimming removed 1 base from V and 7 bases from J; junction bases left unmatched: 4. The CDR3 spans 15 residues. The V gene's germline CDR1 is SGHVS and CDR2 FQNEAQ.

The chain recombines TRBV19 with TRBJ1-1; 7 positions match TRBD1. Germline V gives CDR1 LNHDA, CDR2 SQIVND (reference sequence). After removal of 5 bases from V and 4 bases from J, the junction contained 7 bases not matched to a gene. There are 14 residues in the CDR3. The chain's CDR3 is CASSGGGAGTEAFF. Here the CDR3 DNA reads TGTGCCAGTAGTGGAGGGGGCGCGGGCACTGAAGCTTTCTTT.

CDR3 nucleotides: TGCGCCAGCCGCAGCGGGAGCACAGATACGCAGTATTTT. Protein product: CASRSGSTDTQYF. V gene TRBV10-2 combines with J gene TRBJ2-3, with D perhaps matching TRBD2 (6 bases). The CDR3 has 13 amino acids. Germline CDR1 reads WSHSY; CDR2 reads SAAADI. V was shortened by 8 bases and J by 0 bases, with 9 bases between the two germline ends.

This clone is a singleton in its sample. The DNA of the CDR3 is TGTGCCAGCAGTTTCTCCTTGACTAGCGCTAAGAAAGGGGAGCAGTTCTTC. Protein sequence: CASSFSLTSAKKGEQFF. This sequence joins TRBV28 and TRBJ2-1; 8 bases are shared with TRBD2. Per germline, CDR1 MDHEN and CDR2 SYDVKM. There are 17 residues in the CDR3. Trimming cost V 3 bases and J 10 bases; bases outside gene matches: 17.

The chain recombines TRBV5-1 with TRBJ2-7, with unresolved D. Germline loops: CDR1 SGHRS, CDR2 YFSETQ. V was pared by 4 bases and J by 0 bases, with 8 bases between. CDR3 length equals 13 residues. The CDR3 spells CASSLTSSYEQYF. As DNA, the CDR3 is TGCGCCAGCAGCCTGACGAGCTCCTACGAGCAGTACTTC.

The CDR3 protein is CSARTGGGNEQFF. Written as DNA, the CDR3 is TGCAGCGCCCGGACAGGGGGCGGCAATGAGCAGTTCTTC. The genes are TRBV29-1 and TRBJ2-1; the match to TRBD1 covers 11 bases. With V trimmed by 7 bases and J by 6 bases, 5 bases remained unmatched. Germline V gives CDR1 SQVTM, CDR2 ANQGSEA. The length of the CDR3 is 13 residues.

This clone was counted between two and nine times. CDR3 DNA sequence: TGTGCCAGCAGTGGTACCCCCGGGACGCCGAGCTCTGGAAACACCATATATTTT. It yields the protein CASSGTPGTPSSGNTIYF. The chain carries TRBV25-1 and TRBJ1-3, with a weak D call TRBD1 (5 bases). Trimming cost V 4 bases and J 0 bases, with 19 bases left between them. The germline CDR1 and CDR2 sequences are MGHDK and SYGVNS. CDR3 length: 18 amino acids.

The chain combines TRBV2 with TRBJ2-1; D may be TRBD1 (5 bases). The V and J ends lost 2 bases and 6 bases respectively, with 11 bases between them. This CDR3 comprises 14 residues. Germline loops: CDR1 SNHLY, CDR2 FYNNEI. The CDR3 here is CASSERSGINEQFF. The DNA for the CDR3 is TGTGCCAGCAGTGAAAGGTCAGGGATCAATGAGCAGTTCTTC.

This rearrangement joins TRBV27 to TRBJ1-5; D is possibly TRBD1 (5 bases). From germline, CDR1 is MNHEY and CDR2 SMNVEV (reference sequence). There are 15 residues in the CDR3. The V end lost 8 bases, the J end lost 0 bases, and 14 bases lay between the germline ends. In DNA form, the CDR3 reads TGTGCCAGCGCAAATCCCAGGGATAGCAATCAGCCCCAGCATTTT. This gives the protein CASANPRDSNQPQHF.

V gene TRBV7-2 combines with J gene TRBJ2-3, with TRBD2 matching over 8 bases. Germline V lookup: CDR1 SGHTA, CDR2 FQGNSA. This CDR3 contains 16 residues. V was clipped by 4 bases and J by 0 bases; unmatched bases: 6. The CDR3 here is CASSSSGTRSTDTQYF. The CDR3 DNA reads as TGTGCCAGCAGCTCCTCCGGGACTAGAAGCACAGATACGCAGTATTTT.

V is TRBV6-5 and J is TRBJ2-5; possible D gene TRBD2, 5 bases. Trimming stripped 0 bases from V and 3 bases from J, with 11 bases between. Germline V gene lookup returns CDR1 MNHEY and CDR2 SVGAGI. The CDR3 runs to 15 residues. The CDR3 is CASSYSDPREETQYF. In nucleotides, the CDR3 is TGTGCCAGCAGTTACTCGGATCCGAGGGAAGAGACCCAGTACTTC.

The CDR3 sequence: CASSRASEQFF. CDR3 coding DNA: TGTGCCAGCAGCCGGGCCAGTGAGCAGTTCTTC. The V and J genes are TRBV11-2 and TRBJ2-1; the D is unclear. The length of the CDR3 is 11 residues. V was pared by 5 bases and J by 9 bases, with 8 bases between. The germline CDR1 and CDR2 sequences are SGHAT and FQNNGV.

V and J are TRBV10-1 and TRBJ2-1, with no clear D. This CDR3 spans 13 amino acids. V lost 5 bases and J lost 9, with 14 bases in between. Germline V gene sequence: CDR1 WNHNN, CDR2 SYGVQD (reference sequence). CDR3: CASSPPPGSEQFF. CDR3 coding DNA: TGCGCCAGCAGTCCCCCCCCCGGATCTGAGCAGTTCTTC.

This chain connects TRBV5-1 to TRBJ2-6; possibly TRBD2 for D (6 bases). The CDR3 consists of 14 residues. V was trimmed by 7 bases and J by 0 bases, leaving 8 bases between them. CDR1 is SGHRS, CDR2 YFSETQ, per germline. The DNA for the CDR3 is TGCGCCAGCGCGGAGGGCTCTGGGGCCAACGTCCTGACTTTC. This sequence encodes CASAEGSGANVLTF.

About this clone itself: The sample holds other DNA sequences that translate to the same CDR3. The V and J genes are TRBV7-6 and TRBJ1-5, with a weak D call TRBD1 (5 bases). The CDR3 length is 13 residues. V lost 3 bases and J 6 bases, leaving 9 bases between the germline ends. Per the germline V gene, CDR1 is SGHVS and CDR2 is FNYEAQ. The CDR3 DNA is TGTGCCAGCAGCTTGCAGGGCGGTCAGCCCCAGCATTTT. Protein product: CASSLQGGQPQHF. Together with reference TRBV7-6 and TRBJ1-5, the CDR3 gives the full variable domain: GAGVSQSPRYKVTKRGQDVALRCDPISGHVSLYWYRQALGQGPEFLTYFNYEAQQDKSGLPNDRFSAERPEGSISTLTIQRTEQRDSAMYRCASSLQGGQPQHFGDGTRLSIL.

The rearrangement links TRBV5-1 to TRBJ1-2, with D possibly being TRBD1 (6 bases). V gave up 5 bases and J gave up 8 bases, with 25 bases separating them. The germline CDR1 and CDR2 sequences are SGHRS and YFSETQ. The CDR3 is 16 residues long. CDR3 sequence reads: CASSPTGAAYSMGYTF. DNA of the CDR3: TGCGCCAGCAGTCCTACGGGGGCGGCCTATAGTATGGGCTACACCTTC.

This rearrangement joins TRBV28 to TRBJ1-5, with D hard to call. The CDR3 is 13 amino acids. Germline V CDR1 and CDR2: MDHEN, SYDVKM. The germline V and J ends were trimmed by 5 bases and 5 bases, with 10 bases remaining between them. The CDR3, as DNA: TGTGCCAGCAGTACCCGACCGGATCAGCCCCAGCATTTT. Translated, it gives CASSTRPDQPQHF.

The chain has TRBV5-1 and TRBJ2-3; a weak D match, TRBD1 (6 bases). Germline loops: CDR1 SGHRS, CDR2 YFSETQ. V lost 2 bases and J 3 bases, leaving 13 bases between the germline ends. This CDR3 has 15 amino acids. The CDR3 nucleotides are TGCGCCAGCAGCTTTCCTCCGGGGACAACAGATACGCAGTATTTT. Residues: CASSFPPGTTDTQYF.

This clone was counted only a few times. V usage is TRBV11-2 and J usage is TRBJ2-2; D uncertain. Per the germline V gene, CDR1 is SGHAT and CDR2 is FQNNGV. V gave up 6 bases and J gave up 6 bases, with 8 bases separating them. CDR3 size: 12 residues. The CDR3 sequence is CASRFTAGELFF. In nucleotides, the CDR3 is TGTGCCAGCAGATTCACAGCCGGGGAGCTGTTTTTT.

V and J are TRBV4-2 and TRBJ2-5; the D is unclear. The CDR3 has 13 amino acids. V was shortened by 0 bases and J by 7 bases, with 9 bases between the two germline ends. Germline V gene sequence: CDR1 LGHNA, CDR2 YNFKEQ. CDR3 protein: CASSQEESGTQYF. The DNA of the CDR3 is TGTGCCAGCAGCCAAGAGGAAAGTGGGACCCAGTACTTC.

The rearrangement joins TRBV2 to TRBJ1-1; D ambiguous. Germline CDR1 SNHLY, CDR2 FYNNEI. V was clipped by 6 bases and J by 6 bases, with 26 bases between them. There are 17 residues in the CDR3. The CDR3 DNA reads TGTGCCAGCAGCGCGATCGTGGTTTTGACTGGGATTCCTGAAGCTTTCTTT. It translates to CASSAIVVLTGIPEAFF.

The chain is built from TRBV7-2 and TRBJ1-3; D gene ambiguous. V was cut by 3 bases and J by 4 bases, with 7 bases left in between. CDR3 size: 13 residues. In germline, CDR1 is SGHTA, CDR2 FQGNSA. The CDR3 reads CASSFDTGNTIYF. In DNA, the CDR3 is TGTGCCAGCAGCTTCGATACCGGAAACACCATATATTTT.

The gene calls are TRBV2 and TRBJ2-1, with D maybe TRBD2 (6 bases). This CDR3 contains 14 residues. Germline V CDR1 and CDR2: SNHLY, FYNNEI. Trimming cost V 5 bases and J 9 bases, with 17 bases left between them. CDR3 sequence: CASSSGTPRTEQFF. DNA of the CDR3: TGTGCCAGCAGTTCCGGGACTCCCAGGACTGAGCAGTTCTTC. Complete variable domain (other parts from reference TRBV2 and TRBJ2-1): EPEVTQTPSHQVTQMGQEVILRCVPISNHLYFYWYRQILGQKVEFLVSFYNNEISEKSEIFDDQFSVERPDGSNFTLKIRSTKLEDSAMYFCASSSGTPRTEQFFGPGTRLTVL.

The chain recombines TRBV18 with TRBJ2-1, with 7 bases aligning to TRBD1. V trimming: 0 bases; J trimming: 3 bases; junction bases outside the gene matches: 2. CDR3 length: 15 residues. From germline, CDR1 is KGHSH and CDR2 LQKENI. CDR3 nucleotides: TGTGCCAGCTCACCACCCGGGACAGTCTACAATGAGCAGTTCTTC. It specifies CASSPPGTVYNEQFF. The full variable domain, with the rest looked up from reference TRBV18 and TRBJ2-1, is NAGVMQNPRHLVRRRGQEARLRCSPMKGHSHVYWYRQLPEEGLKFMVYLQKENIIDESGMPKERFSAEFPKEGPSILRIQQVVRGDSAAYFCASSPPGTVYNEQFFGPGTRLTVL.

The J gene is TRBJ2-5, the V gene TRBV7-9, with D perhaps TRBD1 or TRBD2 (5 bases each). The CDR3 is made up of 16 amino acids. The V gene lost 5 bases and the J gene lost 4 bases, with 20 bases spanning the gap. In germline, CDR1 is SEHNR, CDR2 FQNEAQ (reference sequence). The CDR3 DNA is TGTGCCAGCAGCCCCAGGGCACGAGGGATTGGAGAGACCCAGTACTTC. This gives the protein CASSPRARGIGETQYF.